The 32 T cell receptor beta chains below come from one sample, sequenced in a study of blood T cells in healthy people across ages. Primed by a sample-barcoded 5' primer and a J-beta primer mix, a second PCR proceeded for roughly 7 to 11 cycles. Using its own MiXCR run on the 5' RACE reads, TCRdb lists one record per CDR3 protein. The sample shows 1.5 million to 2 million distinct CDR3 sequences, 30% to 40% of them seen only once. The sequenced material came from blood. The origin of the receptors is a human donor in good health.

This clonotype has just a few counts. The chain recombines TRBV28 with TRBJ1-1, with D possibly TRBD1 on 5 matching bases. Germline CDR1 and CDR2: MDHEN and SYDVKM. The germline V and J ends were trimmed by 5 bases and 7 bases, with 11 bases remaining between them. The CDR3 has 12 amino acids. For the CDR3, the DNA is TGTGCCAGCAGTACGGCGACAGTTGAAGCTTTCTTT. Encoded protein: CASSTATVEAFF.

The genes are TRBV7-2 and TRBJ1-1, with D uncertain. There are 15 residues in the CDR3. Trimming left V 0 bases short and J 2 bases short, with 10 bases between. Germline V CDR1 and CDR2: SGHTA, FQGNSA. CDR3 bases: TGTGCCAGCAGCTTAGCCGGGGTACCCAACACTGAAGCTTTCTTT. This gives the protein CASSLAGVPNTEAFF.

The gene calls are TRBV12-3 or TRBV12-4 and TRBJ2-3, with D tentatively TRBD1 (6 bases). The CDR3 sequence is 15 residues long. Deletions cut 6 bases from V and 2 bases from J, with 15 bases between. The CDR3, as DNA: TGTGCCAGCAGGAAACAGGGTACCCCCACAGATACGCAGTATTTT. It encodes CASRKQGTPTDTQYF.

The chain employs TRBV2 and TRBJ2-5; TRBD1 aligns across 8 bases. CDR3 size: 15 residues. The junction had 11 bases not matched to a gene; V was cut back by 6 bases and J by 5 bases. Germline V gene lookup returns CDR1 SNHLY and CDR2 FYNNEI. The CDR3 DNA follows: TGTGCCAGCAGCCAAGGGCAGGGGGCGTGGGAGACCCAGTACTTC. Protein product: CASSQGQGAWETQYF.

The chain employs TRBV11-3 and TRBJ2-1, with TRBD2 matching over 8 bases. CDR1 and CDR2 from the germline V gene are SGHNT and YENEEA. The junction had 9 bases not matched to a gene; V was cut back by 5 bases and J by 9 bases. The CDR3 is 14 amino acids. CDR3 sequence reads: CASSPQRGHGEQFF. In DNA form, the CDR3 reads TGTGCCAGCAGCCCTCAGCGGGGGCATGGTGAGCAGTTCTTC. The whole variable domain, filled in from reference TRBV11-3 and TRBJ2-1, reads EAGVVQSPRYKIIEKKQPVAFWCNPISGHNTLYWYLQNLGQGPELLIRYENEEAVDDSQLPKDRFSAERLKGVDSTLKIQPAELGDSAVYLCASSPQRGHGEQFFGPGTRLTVL.

This clonotype occurred a few times. This chain uses TRBV5-1 with TRBJ2-5; 8 bases are a match to TRBD1. From germline, CDR1 is SGHRS and CDR2 YFSETQ. This CDR3 spans 15 amino acids. V gave up 4 bases and J gave up 5 bases; unmatched junction bases: 10. CDR3 sequence (DNA): TGCGCCAGCAGCCAGCAAGGACAGGGTGCGGAGACCCAGTACTTC. It specifies CASSQQGQGAETQYF. The whole variable domain, remainder taken from reference TRBV5-1 and TRBJ2-5, is KAGVTQTPRYLIKTRGQQVTLSCSPISGHRSVSWYQQTPGQGLQFLFEYFSETQRNKGNFPGRFSGRQFSNSRSEMNVSTLELGDSALYLCASSQQGQGAETQYFGPGTRLLVL.

The chain employs TRBV7-2 and TRBJ2-4; 7 nucleotides match TRBD1. The end of the DNA fits TRBJ2-7 better, so the J call may be wrong. CDR3 length: 14 amino acids. Germline V CDR1 and CDR2: SGHTA, FQGNSA. The CDR3 region is CASSCRTGDYEQYF. DNA of the CDR3: TGTGCCAGCAGTTGCAGGACAGGAGACTACGAGCAGTACTTC.

This clonotype was counted between two and nine times. This chain uses TRBV29-1 with TRBJ2-7; 9 bases align to TRBD2. The J call may be faulty, since TRBJ2-5 better matches the DNA end. The CDR3 length is 11 residues. Germline V CDR1 and CDR2: SQVTM, ANQGSEA. In DNA form, the CDR3 reads TGCAGCATGACTAGCGGAGAGACCCAGTACTTC. Amino acids: CSMTSGETQYF.

This rearrangement joins TRBV7-9 to TRBJ1-6; D uncertain. Germline assignment: CDR1 SEHNR and CDR2 FQNEAQ (reference sequence). This CDR3 has 12 residues. V was clipped by 3 bases and J by 10 bases, with 7 bases between them. CDR3 amino acids: CASSFGISPLHF. In DNA, the CDR3 is TGTGCCAGCAGCTTCGGTATCTCACCCCTCCACTTT.

In this sample, this clonotype turned up once. The chain uses TRBV6-5 and TRBJ2-3; D may be TRBD2 (5 bases). The V and J ends lost 1 base and 3 bases respectively, with 14 bases between them. Germline V gene sequence: CDR1 MNHEY, CDR2 SVGAGI. The CDR3 has 16 residues. The CDR3 region has the DNA TGTGCCAGCAGTTACTATGAGGGCAGCTCGACAGATACGCAGTATTTT. Translating gives CASSYYEGSSTDTQYF.

In its sample, this clonotype was seen a few times. The V call is TRBV11-1, the J call TRBJ1-2; no definite D call. This CDR3 has 13 residues. Germline V gene lookup returns CDR1 SGHAT and CDR2 FQDESV (reference sequence). V dropped 5 bases and J dropped 8 bases, with 15 bases sitting between them. CDR3 in DNA: TGTGCCAGCAGCCAAGATTCCAGGAGAGGCTACACCTTC. Protein: CASSQDSRRGYTF. The entire variable domain, with the rest obtained from reference TRBV11-1 and TRBJ1-2, is as follows: EAEVAQSPRYKITEKSQAVAFWCDPISGHATLYWYRQILGQGPELLVQFQDESVVDDSQLPKDRFSAERLKGVDSTLKIQPAELGDSAMYLCASSQDSRRGYTFGSGTRLTVV.

This clonotype was seen only once. The V call is TRBV7-2, the J call TRBJ1-2; perhaps TRBD1 as D (6 bases). This CDR3 has 15 residues. The ends were cut back, 5 bases at V and 1 base at J, with 14 bases in the middle. The germline gives CDR1 SGHTA, CDR2 FQGNSA. In nucleotides, the CDR3 is TGTGCCAGCAGCCCTCAAGGACAGCGTAACTATGGCTACACCTTC. This sequence encodes CASSPQGQRNYGYTF.

This clonotype was counted only a few times. The rearrangement uses TRBV6-5 and TRBJ1-2; 7 positions match TRBD1. The V and J ends lost 6 bases and 3 bases, in that order; junction bases with no gene match: 10. The CDR3 loop spans 15 amino acids. Germline assignment: CDR1 MNHEY and CDR2 SVGAGI. CDR3 DNA sequence: TGTGCCAGCAGCCCCATCCTGACAGGGTACTATGGCTACACCTTC. Translation: CASSPILTGYYGYTF.

As for this clonotype: It may be a read error: a sequence one base away is much more abundant. The chain recombines TRBV15 with TRBJ2-1, with a weak D call TRBD1 (6 bases). V was trimmed by 5 bases and J by 10 bases, leaving 15 bases between them. CDR1 and CDR2 (germline): LNHNV, YYDKDF (reference sequence). The CDR3 consists of 13 residues. The CDR3 region has the DNA TGTGCCACCAGCTTCGGACAGTCCTACGAGCAGTTCTTC. Its protein product is CATSFGQSYEQFF.

This clonotype was seen at least ten times. The chain links TRBV4-3 to TRBJ1-1; D is ambiguous. Trimming cost V 0 bases and J 6 bases, with 8 bases left between them. Germline CDR1 and CDR2: LGHNA and YSLEER. This CDR3 is built from 13 residues. CDR3 protein: CASSQEHGAEAFF. For the CDR3, the DNA is TGCGCCAGCAGCCAAGAGCACGGGGCTGAAGCTTTCTTT.

The chain carries TRBV5-1 and TRBJ2-1, with D perhaps being TRBD1 or TRBD2 (6 bases each). This CDR3 has 18 residues. V lost 4 bases and J lost 4, with 24 bases in between. Germline assignment: CDR1 SGHRS and CDR2 YFSETQ. For the CDR3, the DNA is TGCGCCAGCAGCCTTAATCGGGGGCGAATGAGGCGATACAATGAGCAGTTCTTC. It encodes CASSLNRGRMRRYNEQFF.

The chain uses TRBV4-2 and TRBJ2-1; 10 bases line up with TRBD2. The V segment lost 4 bases and the J segment 4 bases; nucleotides outside the gene matches: 7. This CDR3 region has 16 residues. Germline lookup yields CDR1 LGHNA and CDR2 YNFKEQ. As DNA, the CDR3 is TGTGCCAGCAGCCGAATTAGCGGGGGGAATTACAATGAGCAGTTCTTC. Protein sequence: CASSRISGGNYNEQFF.

The genes are TRBV6-2 or TRBV6-3 and TRBJ2-3; 11 bases agree with TRBD2. This CDR3 has 17 residues. CDR1 is MNHEY, CDR2 SVGEGT, per germline. V shed 5 bases, J shed 6 bases, and the junction held 13 bases outside the gene matches. CDR3 nucleotides: TGTGCCAGCAGTAGGTCCTCTCTAGCGGGGGGCTTTGATACGCAGTATTTT. Encoded protein: CASSRSSLAGGFDTQYF.

The chain has TRBV5-6 and TRBJ2-6; tentative D call: TRBD2 (5 bases). Trimming shortened V by 6 bases and J by 0 bases, and 10 bases separated the two germline ends. This CDR3 has 15 amino acids. The germline CDR1 and CDR2 sequences are SGHDT and YYEEEE. In DNA form, the CDR3 reads TGTGCCAGCAAGAACGGGGACTCTGGGGCCAACGTCCTGACTTTC. This translates into CASKNGDSGANVLTF. The full variable domain, with the rest looked up from reference TRBV5-6 and TRBJ2-6, is DAGVTQSPTHLIKTRGQQVTLRCSPKSGHDTVSWYQQALGQGPQFIFQYYEEEERQRGNFPDRFSGHQFPNYSSELNVNALLLGDSALYLCASKNGDSGANVLTFGAGSRLTVL.

The chain links TRBV12-5 to TRBJ1-1, with D unresolved. The CDR3 has 12 amino acids. In germline, CDR1 is LGHNT, CDR2 FRNRAP. Trimming shortened V by 1 base and J by 8 bases, and 8 bases separated the two germline ends. The CDR3: CASGLGSGEAFF. CDR3 nucleotide sequence: TGTGCTAGTGGTTTGGGCTCGGGAGAAGCTTTCTTT.

The chain couples TRBV5-1 to TRBJ2-7, with 8 nucleotides matching TRBD2. V was clipped by 6 bases and J by 2 bases; unmatched bases: 7. The CDR3 loop spans 14 amino acids. Germline CDR1 is SGHRS and CDR2 is YFSETQ. In nucleotides, the CDR3 is TGCGCCAGCACCCCGGGGGGGATGGCCTACGAGCAGTACTTC. Amino acids: CASTPGGMAYEQYF.

The rearrangement joins TRBV5-1 to TRBJ2-7, with D perhaps TRBD2 (6 bases). The CDR3 runs to 13 residues. CDR1 and CDR2 (germline): SGHRS, YFSETQ. V was trimmed by 3 bases and J by 5 bases, leaving 12 bases between them. CDR3 loop: CASSSGVGNEQYF. DNA of the CDR3: TGCGCCAGCAGCTCGGGAGTTGGGAACGAGCAGTACTTC.

This clonotype was detected a few times. The chain couples TRBV28 to TRBJ2-6; D is possibly TRBD2 (6 bases). Germline V lookup: CDR1 MDHEN, CDR2 SYDVKM. The CDR3 totals 17 residues. V lost 5 bases and J 2 bases, leaving 16 bases between the germline ends. The CDR3, as DNA: TGTGCCAGCAGTCGAAGCGACTGGGAGGCTGGGGCCAACGTCCTGACTTTC. This encodes CASSRSDWEAGANVLTF.

This clonotype showed up just a few times. V gene TRBV6-1 combines with J gene TRBJ1-5; a possible D gene is TRBD1 (5 bases). This CDR3 is built from 17 residues. Between the trimmed V and J ends, which lost 4 bases and 0 bases, there was a span of 16 bases. Per germline, CDR1 MNHNS and CDR2 SASEGT. CDR3 sequence (DNA): TGTGCCAGCAGTGCACCGACAGTCTACGATAGCAATCAGCCCCAGCATTTT. It yields the protein CASSAPTVYDSNQPQHF.

The gene calls are TRBV5-1 and TRBJ2-1, with 8 nucleotides matching TRBD1. In germline, CDR1 is SGHRS, CDR2 YFSETQ. J lost 6 bases, V lost 0 bases, and 2 bases had no gene match. The CDR3 sequence is 14 residues long. The DNA of the CDR3 is TGCGCCAGCAGCTTGGGGGACAGGTGCAATGAGCAGTTCTTC. Protein sequence: CASSLGDRCNEQFF.

The chain joins TRBV20-1 to TRBJ2-2, with 11 positions matching TRBD2. Germline V gives CDR1 DFQATT, CDR2 SNEGSKA (reference sequence). Unmatched junction bases numbered 8, after V lost 5 bases and J lost 6 bases. This CDR3 region has 15 residues. The CDR3 loop is CSAPRLAGSAGELFF. In DNA form, the CDR3 reads TGCAGTGCTCCAAGACTAGCGGGGTCTGCCGGGGAGCTGTTTTTT.

This clonotype was seen only a few times. The chain combines TRBV20-1 with TRBJ2-1, with 8 bases lining up with TRBD2. The CDR3 covers 16 residues. Looked up from germline, CDR1 is DFQATT and CDR2 is SNEGSKA (reference sequence). Germline trimming cut 5 bases from V and 0 bases from J; bases unmatched to any gene: 9. CDR3 nucleotides: TGCAGTGCTGGTGGGGGCGGGGGGCCCTCCTACAATGAGCAGTTCTTC. It yields the protein CSAGGGGGPSYNEQFF.

This chain links TRBV4-1 with TRBJ2-5; TRBD2 is a possible D gene (6 bases). The CDR3 has 14 amino acids. Per germline, CDR1 MGHRA and CDR2 YSYEKL. V was trimmed by 3 bases and J by 5 bases, leaving 13 bases between them. In DNA, the CDR3 is TGCGCCAGCAGCCAGCGGGGCCCCAGGGAGACCCAGTACTTC. It is translated as CASSQRGPRETQYF.

This chain connects TRBV28 to TRBJ1-2; D gene uncertain. Germline CDR1 is MDHEN and CDR2 is SYDVKM. CDR3 length equals 15 residues. V was trimmed by 2 bases and J by 1 base, leaving 11 bases between them. The CDR3 region is CASSLLTEINYGYTF. The DNA of the CDR3 is TGTGCCAGCAGTTTACTTACAGAGATTAACTATGGCTACACCTTC.

The V call is TRBV7-2, the J call TRBJ2-1; either TRBD1 or TRBD2 may fit D (5 bases each). The V gene's germline CDR1 is SGHTA and CDR2 FQGNSA. This CDR3 is built from 15 residues. The V and J ends lost 1 base and 8 bases respectively, with 15 bases between them. The CDR3 region has the DNA TGTGCCAGCAGCTTAGGAACGCGAGGGGTCGATGAGCAGTTCTTC. It specifies CASSLGTRGVDEQFF. Variable domain in full (rest from reference TRBV7-2 and TRBJ2-1): GAGVSQSPSNKVTEKGKDVELRCDPISGHTALYWYRQSLGQGLEFLIYFQGNSAPDKSGLPSDRFSAERTGGSVSTLTIQRTQQEDSAVYLCASSLGTRGVDEQFFGPGTRLTVL.

This chain joins TRBV20-1 and TRBJ1-2; D may be TRBD1 (6 bases). CDR1 is DFQATT and CDR2 is SNEGSKA in the germline V gene (reference sequence). The CDR3 is 13 amino acids. Trimming took off 7 bases at V and 8 bases at J, with 20 bases between the two ends. The chain's CDR3 is CSVKTGPLGGYTF. As DNA, the CDR3 is TGCAGTGTCAAAACAGGGCCTCTCGGAGGCTACACCTTC.

This clonotype showed up just a few times. The chain links TRBV7-2 to TRBJ2-7; D uncertain. The CDR3 covers 14 residues. In germline, CDR1 is SGHTA, CDR2 FQGNSA. V lost 0 bases to trimming and J lost 5 bases, with 11 bases between them. In DNA form, the CDR3 reads TGTGCCAGCAGCTTAGCCCCCTATTCCGACGAGCAGTACTTC. Translated: CASSLAPYSDEQYF.